This TCR beta chain derives from a study of shared clonotypes between healthy human individuals. Germline V CDR1 and CDR2: SGHNT, YYREEE (reference sequence). The V segment lost 4 bases and the J segment 10 bases; nucleotides outside the gene matches: 14. This CDR3 region has 15 residues. Produced via immunoSEQ multiplex PCR; TCRdb's table is partial and in-frame only. The profile shows some 1,400,000 clones, about 96% of them singletons. V usage is TRBV5-4 and J usage is TRBJ2-1, with 7 positions matching TRBD2. Sequenced input: naive CD4+ T cells sorted from blood. The subset is: CD45RA+ positively selected. The TCR originated in a man younger than 45 in good health. CDR3 coding DNA: TGTGCCAGCAGCCTTGGGGGGGACTTACGAATGGAGCAGTTCTTC. This encodes CASSLGGDLRMEQFF.